This TCR beta chain was sequenced for a study of cytomegalovirus exposure and HLA in healthy donors. Whole-study context: The 100 to 150 validation repertoires used the same platform as the roughly 670 first-cohort repertoires, a later analysis reported.

Produced via immunoSEQ multiplex PCR; TCRdb's table is partial and in-frame only. The sample includes roughly 310,000 clones, roughly 87% of them seen just once. On this clone itself: Its antigen is undetermined.

V was cut by 6 bases and J by 0 bases, with 14 bases left in between. The germline gives CDR1 KGHSH, CDR2 LQKENI. The CDR3 runs to 15 residues. Study-level findings and limits: Cytomegalovirus-associated TCR beta chains were listed, numbering some 170.

The sequenced sample consisted of PBMCs. This receptor was obtained from a man aged 25 to 40 in good health and CMV-seronegative. The chain carries TRBV18 and TRBJ1-1, with TRBD1 as a possible D gene (5 bases). This chain's CDR3 is CASSPPGWMNTEAFF. The DNA for the CDR3 is TGTGCCAGCTCGCCTCCAGGGTGGATGAACACTGAAGCTTTCTTT.